This T cell receptor (beta chain) emerged from a study of T-cell reconstitution after alpha-beta-depleted transplantation in children. General observations from the study: Some patients showed high day-60 TCRbeta diversity, which derived from surviving recipient T cells and thymic progenitors. A year post-transplant, T-cell counts and diversity derived mostly from newly produced T cells. Expanded clones from the graft, numbering several hundred, reportedly supplied alpha-beta T cells about two months after transplant.

At least ten counts were recorded for this clonotype. Its antigen remains unknown. Unique molecular identifiers tagged the TCRbeta library. From the PCR reads, TCRdb called clonotypes with MiXCR, one entry per CDR3 protein. The top ten clones hold around 0.8% of a sample with roughly 670,000 distinct CDR3 sequences, over 10% of them seen once. This CDR3 has 17 residues. Germline V gene sequence: CDR1 SGHVS, CDR2 FQNEAQ. V was cut by 1 base and J by 8 bases, with 21 bases left in between. The TCR sequence derives from a girl aged 2-10 years with congenital amegakaryocytic thrombocytopenia, due to receive a stem cell transplant. This chain joins TRBV7-8 and TRBJ2-1; D is perhaps TRBD2 (6 bases). Material: PBMCs, obtained before TCRalphabeta/CD19-depleted stem cell transplant. The CDR3 loop reads CASSLDYTRASEDEQFF. In DNA, the CDR3 is TGTGCCAGCAGCTTAGACTATACCCGGGCTAGCGAAGATGAGCAGTTCTTC.